A selection of T cell receptor beta chains follows, all from one sample in a study of shared clonotypes between healthy human individuals. Here immunoSEQ multiplex PCR was the method, and the copy in TCRdb shows in-frame clones only, minus some. The sample carries over a million clones, over 95% recorded once. Sequenced input: naive CD4+ T cells sorted from blood. The receptors here all came from a young man in good health. The CDR3 runs from the conserved cysteine through the conserved F or W. A D gene is named only where the DNA matches it firmly.

v_gene	j_gene	d_gene	CDR3aa
TRBV5-1	TRBJ2-3	TRBD2	CASSYPGGRGTDTQYF
TRBV15	TRBJ2-3	-	CATSRDPFRGTDTQYF
TRBV5-4	TRBJ2-2	-	CASSLGDKPTGELFF
TRBV19	TRBJ2-3	-	CASSKIAAASTDTQYF
TRBV19	TRBJ2-2	-	CASSMWQSGGELFF
TRBV5-4	TRBJ2-1	TRBD2	CASSLASGPYNEQFF
TRBV18	TRBJ2-3	TRBD1	CASSPVTGGSTDTQYF
TRBV4-2	TRBJ2-6	-	CASSPERATTGANVLTF
TRBV28	TRBJ1-1	-	CASSAGGTNTEAFF
TRBV18	TRBJ2-1	-	CASSLATRIYNEQFF
TRBV5-4	TRBJ2-7	-	CASSETQTYEQYF
TRBV9	TRBJ1-2	-	CASSVDHVNYGYTF
TRBV28	TRBJ2-7	-	CASNPGDRYEQYF
TRBV5-1	TRBJ2-3	-	CASSLQGMDTQYF
TRBV19	TRBJ2-1	TRBD1	CASSRGTGGSGEQFF
TRBV19	TRBJ2-2	-	CASRGMNTGELFF
TRBV7-9	TRBJ2-3	TRBD1	CATHRGLDTQYF
TRBV2	TRBJ2-2	TRBD2	CASRDYFPTGELFF